The 22 T cell receptor beta chains given below trace back to one sample, sequenced in a study of cytomegalovirus exposure and HLA in healthy donors. The table came from immunoSEQ multiplex PCR; TCRdb's copy has only in-frame clones and leaves some out. The data contain 260,000 or so clones, approximately 90% of them singletons. The sequenced material came from PBMCs. These receptors came from a woman aged 18-35 years in good health and CMV-seronegative.

This clone was observed once. The chain joins TRBV15 to TRBJ2-5; 12 bases line up with TRBD2. Germline V gene lookup returns CDR1 LNHNV and CDR2 YYDKDF (reference sequence). CDR3 length equals 19 residues. The V gene end was trimmed by 1 base and the J gene end by 0 bases; junction bases not matched to a gene: 9. The CDR3: CATSRASSGRGLYQETQYF. CDR3 nucleotides: TGTGCCACCAGCAGAGCTTCTAGCGGGAGGGGCCTGTACCAAGAGACCCAGTACTTC.

The chain recombines TRBV14 with TRBJ2-1; 7 nucleotides agree with TRBD2. V shed 0 bases, J shed 8 bases, and the junction held 10 bases outside the gene matches. This CDR3 has 16 amino acids. Germline V gene sequence: CDR1 SGHDN, CDR2 FVKESK. CDR3 residues: CASSQDGGRFVDEQFF. DNA for the CDR3: TGTGCCAGCAGCCAAGACGGGGGGAGATTCGTAGATGAGCAGTTCTTC.

The rearrangement joins TRBV6-5 to TRBJ2-7; 8 bases agree with TRBD1. The germline V gene encodes CDR1 MNHEY and CDR2 SVGAGI. The CDR3 contains 15 residues. V trimming: 6 bases; J trimming: 6 bases; junction bases outside the gene matches: 13. Here the CDR3 DNA reads TGTGCCAGCAGCCCCTCCGGGACAGGCTCTGCCGAGCAGTACTTC. Protein sequence: CASSPSGTGSAEQYF.

V gene TRBV6-5 combines with J gene TRBJ2-7; perhaps TRBD2 as D (6 bases). This CDR3 contains 15 residues. Germline loops: CDR1 MNHEY, CDR2 SVGAGI. Trimming took 0 bases from V and 5 from J, leaving 14 bases between them. CDR3 sequence reads: CASSYSGVWRDEQYF. As DNA, the CDR3 is TGTGCCAGCAGTTACTCGGGGGTCTGGAGGGACGAGCAGTACTTC.

As for this clone: The sample has other DNA sequences that encode this CDR3 too. This sequence joins TRBV2 and TRBJ2-7; no clear D. CDR3 length: 11 residues. The V and J ends lost 4 bases and 4 bases respectively, with 5 bases between them. From germline, CDR1 is SNHLY and CDR2 FYNNEI. In nucleotides, the CDR3 is TGTGCCAGCAGTGCCAGTTACGAGCAGTACTTC. Translating it yields CASSASYEQYF.

The chain recombines TRBV15 with TRBJ2-2; weak D call: TRBD2 (6 bases). There are 17 residues in the CDR3. Germline loops: CDR1 LNHNV, CDR2 YYDKDF (reference sequence). The V end was cut by 5 bases, the J end by 3 bases, with 19 bases between. The CDR3 here is CATSSPGEAGYTGELFF. The DNA for the CDR3 is TGTGCCACCAGCTCTCCCGGGGAGGCAGGGTACACCGGGGAGCTGTTTTTT.

The rearrangement uses TRBV18 and TRBJ2-5; 9 bases are a match to TRBD2. Germline V lookup: CDR1 KGHSH, CDR2 LQKENI. This CDR3 has 16 amino acids. V lost 3 bases to trimming and J lost 0 bases; unmatched junction nucleotides: 5. The CDR3 here is CASSPWTSEYQETQYF. In nucleotides, the CDR3 is TGTGCCAGCTCACCTTGGACTAGCGAGTACCAAGAGACCCAGTACTTC.

This chain uses TRBV6-4 with TRBJ2-7, with 7 bases that match TRBD1. The CDR3 consists of 15 residues. CDR1 and CDR2 from the germline V gene are MRHNA and SNTAGT. The V gene end was trimmed by 6 bases and the J gene end by 2 bases; junction bases not matched to a gene: 10. The CDR3 loop reads CASRSAGQGAYEQYF. In DNA, the CDR3 is TGTGCCAGCAGATCGGCAGGGCAGGGGGCCTACGAGCAGTACTTC.

The chain couples TRBV19 to TRBJ2-2; TRBD1 might be the D (7 bases). This CDR3 comprises 13 residues. Germline V gene data show CDR1 as LNHDA and CDR2 as SQIVND (reference sequence). The V end was cut by 5 bases, the J end by 6 bases, with 10 bases between. CDR3 nucleotides: TGTGCCAGTAGTCAGGGGGGTGCCGGGGAGCTGTTTTTT. This encodes CASSQGGAGELFF. Looking up the rest from reference TRBV19 and TRBJ2-2 gives the full variable domain: DGGITQSPKYLFRKEGQNVTLSCEQNLNHDAMYWYRQDPGQGLRLIYYSQIVNDFQKGDIAEGYSVSREKKESFPLTVTSAQKNPTAFYLCASSQGGAGELFFGEGSRLTVL.

This clone was detected once. V is TRBV9 and J is TRBJ2-1; maybe TRBD2 (5 bases). Between the trimmed V and J ends, which lost 4 bases and 4 bases, there was a span of 21 bases. The CDR3 contains 17 residues. CDR1 is SGDLS, CDR2 YYNGEE, per germline. The CDR3 region has the DNA TGTGCCAGCAGCCCAGCCCGGAGGAAGACACTTTACAATGAGCAGTTCTTC. This gives the protein CASSPARRKTLYNEQFF. Together with reference TRBV9 and TRBJ2-1, the CDR3 gives the full variable domain: DSGVTQTPKHLITATGQRVTLRCSPRSGDLSVYWYQQSLDQGLQFLIQYYNGEERAKGNILERFSAQQFPDLHSELNLSSLELGDSALYFCASSPARRKTLYNEQFFGPGTRLTVL.

J is TRBJ2-1 and V is TRBV27; 10 bases fit TRBD2. The V gene end was trimmed by 4 bases and the J gene end by 9 bases; junction bases not matched to a gene: 9. The germline V gene encodes CDR1 MNHEY and CDR2 SMNVEV (reference sequence). The CDR3 has 15 residues. The CDR3 DNA reads as TGTGCCAGCAGTTCGACAGCGGGAGGGCCGGGTGAGCAGTTCTTC. Protein sequence: CASSSTAGGPGEQFF.

The chain uses TRBV19 and TRBJ1-2; D is unresolved. Trimming removed 0 bases from V and 4 bases from J, with 12 bases in between. Per the germline V gene, CDR1 is LNHDA and CDR2 is SQIVND (reference sequence). The CDR3 has 15 residues. Here the CDR3 DNA reads TGTGCCAGTAGTATAGATACAGCGGGAGCCTATGGCTACACCTTC. Residues: CASSIDTAGAYGYTF.

This clone has just one count. The chain employs TRBV4-1 and TRBJ2-3; D possibly corresponds to TRBD2 (7 bases). CDR3 size: 16 residues. The V end lost 4 bases, the J end lost 0 bases, and 14 bases lay between the germline ends. CDR1 is MGHRA and CDR2 is YSYEKL in the germline V gene. This chain's CDR3 is CASSPAGASSTDTQYF. CDR3 DNA: TGCGCCAGCAGCCCTGCGGGGGCTTCTAGCACAGATACGCAGTATTTT.

The chain is built from TRBV25-1 and TRBJ2-5, with D perhaps matching TRBD1 (6 bases). This CDR3 has 14 amino acids. With 1 base removed from V and 0 bases from J, the gap between germline ends came to 6 bases. Germline V CDR1 and CDR2: MGHDK, SYGVNS. CDR3 sequence (DNA): TGTGCCAGCAGTGAATGGGACAACCAAGAGACCCAGTACTTC. Residues: CASSEWDNQETQYF.

The rearrangement uses TRBV5-4 and TRBJ2-1; D call uncertain. Trimming took 2 bases from V and 4 from J, leaving 10 bases between them. This CDR3 contains 14 residues. CDR1 SGHNT and CDR2 YYREEE come from the germline V gene (reference sequence). CDR3 amino acids: CASSFSGPYNEQFF. The DNA for the CDR3 is TGTGCCAGCAGCTTCTCAGGCCCTTACAATGAGCAGTTCTTC. The whole variable domain, remainder taken from reference TRBV5-4 and TRBJ2-1, is ETGVTQSPTHLIKTRGQQVTLRCSSQSGHNTVSWYQQALGQGPQFIFQYYREEENGRGNFPPRFSGLQFPNYSSELNVNALELDDSALYLCASSFSGPYNEQFFGPGTRLTVL.

The CDR3 coding sequence is TGTGCCTGCCCGAGGCGGGAGTTCGAGAATGAGCAGTTCTTC. Its protein is CACPRREFENEQFF. The chain carries TRBV30 and TRBJ2-1, with 7 bases identical to TRBD2. The junction had 12 bases not matched to a gene; V was cut back by 6 bases and J by 7 bases. This CDR3 comprises 14 residues. From germline, CDR1 is GTSNPN and CDR2 SVGIG (reference sequence).

This clone turned up a few times. V gene TRBV5-6 combines with J gene TRBJ2-7; a weak D match, TRBD2 (6 bases). The V end lost 5 bases, the J end lost 10 bases, and 16 bases lay between the germline ends. Germline V lookup: CDR1 SGHDT, CDR2 YYEEEE. The CDR3 has 12 amino acids. The CDR3 nucleotides are TGTGCCAGCAGATCCGGGACTGACCGCCAGTACTTC. This encodes CASRSGTDRQYF.

The chain couples TRBV2 to TRBJ2-1; no clear D gene. Deletions cut 5 bases from V and 8 bases from J, with 10 bases between. The CDR3 covers 12 residues. Per the germline V gene, CDR1 is SNHLY and CDR2 is FYNNEI. The CDR3 DNA sequence: TGTGCCAGCAGTACCACGGAGTATGAGCAGTTCTTC. This encodes CASSTTEYEQFF.

V usage is TRBV10-3 and J usage is TRBJ2-4, with D perhaps matching TRBD1 (6 bases). V lost 2 bases and J 5 bases, leaving 16 bases between the germline ends. This CDR3 has 16 residues. Germline V gene sequence: CDR1 ENHRY, CDR2 SYGVKD. The CDR3 region is CAISEPTGLGQNIQYF. The CDR3 nucleotides are TGTGCCATCAGTGAGCCCACAGGGCTGGGACAAAACATTCAGTACTTC.

The chain combines TRBV4-3 with TRBJ2-3, with 7 bases fitting TRBD2. The junction had 15 bases not matched to a gene; V was cut back by 1 base and J by 5 bases. CDR1 and CDR2 from the germline V gene are LGHNA and YSLEER. This CDR3 spans 18 amino acids. CDR3 bases: TGCGCCAGCAGCCAAGCAGTTTCAAGCGGGACCCCAGGAGATACGCAGTATTTT. This codes for CASSQAVSSGTPGDTQYF.

The chain combines TRBV15 with TRBJ1-4, with unresolved D. V gave up 1 base and J gave up 3 bases, with 3 bases separating them. The CDR3 totals 13 residues. The germline gives CDR1 LNHNV, CDR2 YYDKDF (reference sequence). The CDR3 protein is CATSRAANEKLFF. The CDR3 nucleotides are TGTGCCACCAGCAGAGCGGCTAATGAAAAACTGTTTTTT.

Comment on this clone: The sample has other DNA sequences that encode this CDR3 too. The rearrangement uses TRBV9 and TRBJ1-1, with D hard to call. Deletions cut 0 bases from V and 0 bases from J, with 3 bases between. The CDR3 runs 13 residues. Germline values: CDR1 SGDLS, CDR2 YYNGEE. In nucleotides, the CDR3 is TGTGCCAGCAGCGTAGCTCTGAACACTGAAGCTTTCTTT. Translation: CASSVALNTEAFF.